What follows is one T cell receptor beta chain and its context. The target antigen is unknown. Amplification used 60 Vbeta primers and 13 Jbeta primers. The assay was immunoSEQ multiplex PCR, and TCRdb's table has in-frame clones only and misses some. The sample gives about 120,000 clones, around 80% of which show up once; under 3% is in the top ten. The data were obtained in a study of cytomegalovirus exposure and HLA in healthy donors. Study summary: Around 79 million unique TCRs, all from HLA-typed donors, were included in an early release of the data. Ancestry clustering placed 70% to 90% of about 400 genotyped donors in the Caucasian-associated cluster. Study results and limitations: Apparent HLA restriction characterized most CMV-associated TCR beta chains in a later analysis. TCR beta V segments were, for the most part, productive about 87% or about 30% of the time in an earlier analysis.

J was trimmed by 3 bases and V by 10 bases; bases with no gene match: 25. This CDR3 comprises 19 residues. The germline V gene has CDR1 ENHRY and CDR2 SYGVKD. The sequenced sample was PBMCs. This sequence joins TRBV10-3 and TRBJ2-7; 9 bases map to TRBD2. The sequence was collected from a woman under 30 in good health and CMV-seropositive. The CDR3 sequence: CATGGGVPPSSGSGYEQYF. The CDR3 DNA is TGTGCCACTGGGGGAGGGGTCCCACCAAGTAGCGGGAGCGGCTACGAGCAGTACTTC.